This T cell receptor beta chain was captured in a study of identical twins. Whole-study results and caveats: Cross-sectional statistics underpinned the conclusions; the same donors were not followed. The study found excess low generation probability among twin-shared out-of-frame alpha sequences.

Trimming took 5 bases from V and 1 from J, leaving 23 bases between them. The CDR3 has 19 amino acids. Turning to this clonotype: Its cognate antigen is unknown.

Through template switching, a universal primer site was introduced, and the cDNA contained unique molecular identifiers. MiXCR, applied by TCRdb to the 5' RACE reads, yields one record per CDR3 protein. The table records nearly 900,000 distinct CDR3 sequences, approximately 13% of them present only once. The same specimen was also included in a second study, on yellow fever vaccine responses in identical twins.

The sample taken for sequencing was PBMCs. The V call is TRBV12-3 or TRBV12-4, the J call TRBJ2-2; unclear D gene. The receptor was isolated from a woman younger than 30 in good health. The DNA for the CDR3 is TGTGCCAGCAGTGCCCCATCTGTATTACCGATTCTGAACACCGGGGAGCTGTTTTTT. It yields the protein CASSAPSVLPILNTGELFF.